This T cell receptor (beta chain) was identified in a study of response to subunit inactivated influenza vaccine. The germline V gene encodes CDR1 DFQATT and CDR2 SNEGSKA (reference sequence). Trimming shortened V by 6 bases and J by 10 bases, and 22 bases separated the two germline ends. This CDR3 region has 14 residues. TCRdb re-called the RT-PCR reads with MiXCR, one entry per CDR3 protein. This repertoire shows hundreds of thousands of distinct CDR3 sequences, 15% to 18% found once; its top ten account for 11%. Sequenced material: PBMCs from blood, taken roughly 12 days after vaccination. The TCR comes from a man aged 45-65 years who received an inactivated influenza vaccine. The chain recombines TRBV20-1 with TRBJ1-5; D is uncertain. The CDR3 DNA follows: TGCAGTGCCTCCTATAGTGACCAAATCAGCCCCCAGCATTTT. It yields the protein CSASYSDQISPQHF.